The 3 T cell receptor beta chains below all came from one sample that was sequenced in a study of blood T cell repertoires in COVID-19. Sequenced by immunoSEQ multiplex PCR; TCRdb stores in-frame clones only, minus some. The table shows some 95,000 clones, with approximately 90% occurring only once. Material: peripheral blood. The receptor source for this set is a human donor with active COVID-19. The donor label of this sample is uncertain.

The V call is TRBV6-5, the J call TRBJ2-2; D gene unclear. The CDR3 totals 14 residues. CDR1 is MNHEY, CDR2 SVGAGI, per germline. V gave up 0 bases and J gave up 6 bases, with 8 bases separating them. CDR3 sequence (DNA): TGTGCCAGCAGTTACTCTTCTATCCCCGGGGAGCTGTTTTTT. As protein: CASSYSSIPGELFF.

V usage is TRBV9 and J usage is TRBJ2-3; 9 bases line up with TRBD2. The CDR3 length is 15 residues. Germline V gives CDR1 SGDLS, CDR2 YYNGEE. V shed 4 bases, J shed 2 bases, and the junction held 5 bases outside the gene matches. The CDR3, as DNA: TGTGCCAGCAGCCAACGACTAGCGGACACAGATACGCAGTATTTT. The encoded protein is CASSQRLADTDTQYF.

This clone has just a few counts. V and J are TRBV5-6 and TRBJ2-7; TRBD1 matches 9 bases. The CDR3 is made up of 16 amino acids. CDR1 and CDR2 (germline): SGHDT, YYEEEE. V shed 4 bases and J 1 base; nucleotides not matched to a gene: 9. CDR3 region: CASSPGLGQGSYEQYF. The CDR3 DNA sequence: TGTGCCAGCAGCCCGGGGTTAGGACAGGGGTCCTACGAGCAGTACTTC.